This T cell receptor beta chain was documented in a study of T cell responses to AZD1222 COVID-19 vaccine. TCRdb's copy holds only in-frame clones and misses some; the assay was immunoSEQ multiplex PCR. Counted here are some 140,000 clones, around 90% occurring once; the ten biggest clones make up roughly 2.9%. Turning to this clone: The antigen remains undetermined.

Regarding the study as a whole: Donors in the cohort were predominantly white British and more often female, and clonal diversity was possibly underestimated. Of the AZD1222 recipients, only 5 to 7 were seropositive at baseline. The study reported that nearly half of spike-specific TCRs target unmutated variant regions. After the peak T cell response, and only then, were repertoires sampled.

This CDR3 spans 18 amino acids. Germline-derived CDR1 and CDR2 are SGHTA and FQGNSA. Trimming removed 5 bases from V and 4 bases from J, with 25 bases in between. The sequence derives from an adult in good health. The input for sequencing was peripheral blood, taken on day 0 of AZD1222 vaccination. The chain carries TRBV7-2 and TRBJ2-3, with D perhaps TRBD1 or TRBD2 (6 bases each). In nucleotides, the CDR3 is TGTGCCAGCAGCCCCCCCCGGCGTGGGGGGCTCGGAGCAGATACGCAGTATTTT. Protein product: CASSPPRRGGLGADTQYF.